The 25 T cell receptor beta chains given below trace back to one sample, sequenced in a study of T cells in Graves' hyperthyroidism and ophthalmopathy. The investigators amplified TCR beta CDR3 regions from RNA transcripts. The HTBI primer set was used in a first-round RT-PCR of the TCR CDR3. TCRdb reprocessed the multiplex PCR reads via MiXCR and lists one record per CDR3 protein. Altogether hundreds of thousands of distinct CDR3 sequences are present, roughly 15% being singletons, with the ten largest covering 3.8%. The specimen sequenced was blood. All receptors derive from a woman in her 30s with Graves' hyperthyroidism.

The chain is built from TRBV6-1 and TRBJ2-7; 7 bases fit TRBD2. Germline V gene lookup returns CDR1 MNHNS and CDR2 SASEGT. The CDR3 covers 15 residues. Trimming removed 3 bases from V and 5 bases from J; junction bases left unmatched: 10. The CDR3 bases are TGTGCCAGCAGTGAGTGGACTAGAGGTTTCCACGAGCAGTACTTC. It encodes CASSEWTRGFHEQYF.

This clonotype has ten or more counts. V is TRBV28 and J is TRBJ1-2; D is ambiguous. The V and J ends lost 5 bases and 9 bases respectively, with 19 bases between them. The CDR3 consists of 14 residues. CDR1 is MDHEN and CDR2 is SYDVKM in the germline V gene. CDR3 in DNA: TGTGCCAGCAGTCCCCAAACGACAATGGGGAGCTACACCTTC. It translates to CASSPQTTMGSYTF.

This clonotype was counted many times. The chain links TRBV7-2 to TRBJ2-7; possibly TRBD2 for D (6 bases). Trimming shortened V by 5 bases and J by 3 bases, and 23 bases separated the two germline ends. The CDR3 has 17 residues. Per germline, CDR1 SGHTA and CDR2 FQGNSA. The CDR3, as DNA: TGTGCCAGCAGCGACCCCAGGGCGGCGGGACGAATCTACGAGCAGTACTTC. Translation gives CASSDPRAAGRIYEQYF.

This clonotype was seen many times. The gene calls are TRBV3-1 and TRBJ2-1; possibly TRBD1 or TRBD2 for D (5 bases each). V shed 0 bases and J shed 4 bases, with 16 bases lying between them. Per germline, CDR1 LGHDT and CDR2 YNNKEL (reference sequence). The CDR3 consists of 17 residues. The CDR3 protein is CASSQDRGRGRYNEQFF. CDR3 DNA: TGTGCCAGCAGCCAAGATAGGGGACGAGGGCGATACAATGAGCAGTTCTTC.

The chain combines TRBV7-9 with TRBJ2-5, with D tentatively TRBD2 (6 bases). The CDR3 is 15 amino acids. Germline V gene sequence: CDR1 SEHNR, CDR2 FQNEAQ (reference sequence). Trimming pared 10 bases from V and 0 bases from J, leaving 18 bases between. CDR3 sequence reads: CAIERVGGNQETQYF. For the CDR3, the DNA is TGTGCCATAGAACGAGTCGGCGGGAACCAAGAGACCCAGTACTTC.

This clonotype was seen ten or more times. The genes are TRBV6-1 and TRBJ2-5; either TRBD1 or TRBD2 may supply D (6 bases each). The germline gives CDR1 MNHNS, CDR2 SASEGT. V gave up 5 bases and J gave up 5 bases, with 18 bases separating them. This CDR3 region has 15 residues. CDR3 nucleotide sequence: TGTGCCAGCAGTCCCCGACTCGGGGGCGGGGAGACCCAGTACTTC. Translation gives CASSPRLGGGETQYF.

This clonotype was picked up many times. V is TRBV6-7 and J is TRBJ2-3; D perhaps matches TRBD2 (6 bases). TRBV6-7 is marked as an open reading frame, function uncertain. The CDR3 is 16 amino acids. The V gene lost 0 bases and the J gene lost 2 bases, with 12 bases spanning the gap. CDR3 loop: CASSYSMAGFTDTQYF. CDR3 bases: TGTGCCAGCAGTTACTCGATGGCGGGGTTCACAGATACGCAGTATTTT.

This clonotype was counted many times. The chain's CDR3 is CASSLFGELNTEAFF. The CDR3 DNA reads as TGTGCCAGCAGTTTATTCGGCGAACTGAACACTGAAGCTTTCTTT. V gene TRBV28 combines with J gene TRBJ1-1; no clear D gene. CDR1 and CDR2 (germline): MDHEN, SYDVKM. The CDR3 covers 15 residues. The V end lost 1 base, the J end lost 0 bases, and 9 bases lay between the germline ends.

This clonotype was counted a few times. This sequence may be a read error, since a much larger clone differs from it by one base. V and J are TRBV12-5 and TRBJ1-1; 8 bases are a match to TRBD1. This CDR3 has 20 residues. Germline lookup yields CDR1 LGHNT and CDR2 FRNRAP. As DNA, the CDR3 is TGTGCTCGTGGTTTGGTACGTGGCAGGGGGCTATCTTTCACGAACACTGAAGCTTTCTTT. Translating gives CARGLVRGRGLSFTNTEAFF.

This clonotype was recorded many times. One junction end disagrees with the germline gene, perhaps due to a read error. CDR3 protein: CASSVTGTSLYEQYF. In nucleotides, the CDR3 is TGTGCCAGCAGCGTAACCGGGACTTCATTATACGAGCAGTACTTC. V is TRBV7-3 and J is TRBJ2-7, with TRBD2 as a possible D gene (6 bases). The CDR3 spans 15 residues. Per the germline V gene, CDR1 is SGHTA and CDR2 is FQGTGA.

The chain carries TRBV20-1 and TRBJ2-1, with 12 bases aligning to TRBD2. This CDR3 region has 17 residues. The V segment lost 6 bases and the J segment 5 bases; nucleotides outside the gene matches: 14. The germline CDR1 and CDR2 sequences are DFQATT and SNEGSKA (reference sequence). In nucleotides, the CDR3 is TGCAGTGCGGGGGGGGAACTAGCGGGAGGATGGCACAATGAGCAGTTCTTC. It is translated as CSAGGELAGGWHNEQFF.

This clonotype was counted many times. V and J are TRBV11-1 and TRBJ1-1; D ambiguous. Deletions cut 1 base from V and 5 bases from J, with 11 bases between. Germline CDR1 reads SGHAT; CDR2 reads FQDESV (reference sequence). This CDR3 has 14 amino acids. The CDR3 region has the DNA TGTGCCAGCAGCTTAGAAGGGTCACGTACTGAAGCTTTCTTT. It is translated as CASSLEGSRTEAFF.

The table lists this clonotype with a few counts. The V gene is TRBV5-8, the J gene TRBJ2-3, with a weak D call TRBD1 (5 bases). The CDR3 has 13 amino acids. Trimming left V 4 bases short and J 8 bases short, with 14 bases between. CDR1 is SGHTS and CDR2 is YDEGEE in the germline V gene. The CDR3 DNA reads as TGTGCCAGCAGCCCCGTCTTGCAGGGTACGCAGTATTTT. It translates to CASSPVLQGTQYF. Looking up the rest from reference TRBV5-8 and TRBJ2-3 gives the full variable domain: EAGVTQSPTHLIKTRGQQATLRCSPISGHTSVYWYQQALGLGLQFLLWYDEGEERNRGNFPPRFSGRQFPNYSSELNVNALELEDSALYLCASSPVLQGTQYFGPGTRLTVL.

J is TRBJ1-2 and V is TRBV29-1; D gene uncertain. Trimming pared 4 bases from V and 5 bases from J, leaving 17 bases between. The CDR3 extends over 14 amino acids. Germline V gene data show CDR1 as SQVTM and CDR2 as ANQGSEA. The chain's CDR3 is CSVVPLGTGYGYTF. DNA for the CDR3: TGCAGCGTTGTCCCCTTGGGCACCGGTTATGGCTACACCTTC.

This clonotype has at least ten counts. The rearrangement joins TRBV20-1 to TRBJ2-3, with 7 bases matching TRBD2. Germline V CDR1 and CDR2: DFQATT, SNEGSKA (reference sequence). The CDR3 is 15 residues long. Germline trimming cut 5 bases from V and 3 bases from J; bases unmatched to any gene: 11. The CDR3 nucleotides are TGCAGTGCTCCTAGGGCGGGAGAAGTGACAGATACGCAGTATTTT. Amino acid sequence: CSAPRAGEVTDTQYF.

Concerning this clonotype itself: A single base separates this from a much larger clone, so it may be a read error. The chain couples TRBV11-2 to TRBJ2-3; 10 bases align to TRBD2. Germline-derived CDR1 and CDR2 are SGHAT and FQNNGV. CDR3 size: 16 residues. CDR3 nucleotide sequence: TGCGCCAGCAGCCAAGGGGCTAGCGGGAGTGCAGATGCGCAGTATTTT. Amino acid sequence: CASSQGASGSADAQYF. The complete variable domain, with remaining parts taken from reference TRBV11-2 and TRBJ2-3, reads EAGVAQSPRYKIIEKRQSVAFWCNPISGHATLYWYQQILGQGPKLLIQFQNNGVVDDSQLPKDRFSAERLKGVDSTLKIQPAKLEDSAVYLCASSQGASGSADAQYFGPGTRLTVL.

Only a few counts were recorded for this clonotype. The V and J genes are TRBV5-6 and TRBJ1-4; TRBD1 might be the D (5 bases). The CDR3 totals 14 residues. Germline V lookup: CDR1 SGHDT, CDR2 YYEEEE. The ends were cut back, 4 bases at V and 10 bases at J, with 17 bases in the middle. The CDR3 region is CASSPGLGVGKLFF. CDR3 nucleotide sequence: TGTGCCAGCAGCCCCGGTCTAGGGGTAGGAAAACTGTTTTTT.

This clonotype was seen at least ten times. This chain links TRBV12-3 or TRBV12-4 with TRBJ2-1; 9 bases agree with TRBD2. The ends lost 5 bases at V and 15 bases at J; junction bases unmatched: 14. The CDR3 has 14 residues. The DNA of the CDR3 is TGTGCCAGCAGTCGACTAGCGGAGGGCTTAGGGTGGTTCTTC. Translated: CASSRLAEGLGWFF.

This clonotype was seen at least ten times. The rearrangement uses TRBV3-1 and TRBJ2-5; D call uncertain. The length of the CDR3 is 14 residues. Per the germline V gene, CDR1 is LGHDT and CDR2 is YNNKEL (reference sequence). Trimming pared 0 bases from V and 7 bases from J, leaving 12 bases between. In DNA form, the CDR3 reads TGTGCCAGCAGCCAAGAAGATCGCGGCGGGACCCAGTACTTC. This codes for CASSQEDRGGTQYF.

This clonotype was observed many times. This rearrangement joins TRBV6-2 or TRBV6-3 to TRBJ1-2; D not resolved. Trimming left V 5 bases short and J 8 bases short, with 12 bases between. The CDR3 is made up of 12 amino acids. The germline gives CDR1 MNHEY, CDR2 SVGEGT. The DNA for the CDR3 is TGTGCCAGCAGTCCTGGCAGTGCAGGCTACACCTTC. Translated, it gives CASSPGSAGYTF.

This clonotype came up many times. The chain has TRBV28 and TRBJ2-1; TRBD1 aligns across 9 bases. The length of the CDR3 is 16 residues. CDR1 and CDR2 from the germline V gene are MDHEN and SYDVKM. The J segment lost 5 bases and the V segment lost 5 bases, leaving 10 bases of the junction unmatched. CDR3 bases: TGTGCCAGCAGTCCCTGGGACAGGGAAACAAACAATGAGCAGTTCTTC. Protein sequence: CASSPWDRETNNEQFF.

This clonotype was seen at least ten times. This chain joins TRBV11-1 and TRBJ1-1; the D gene is possibly TRBD1 (5 bases). Germline CDR1 reads SGHAT; CDR2 reads FQDESV (reference sequence). The CDR3 runs 15 residues. V dropped 5 bases and J dropped 5 bases, with 18 bases sitting between them. As DNA, the CDR3 is TGTGCCAGCAGCCCCTGGACACCGGTAAGAACTGAAGCTTTCTTT. It codes for CASSPWTPVRTEAFF.

This clonotype was counted a few times. This rearrangement joins TRBV2 to TRBJ1-4; TRBD1 matches at 9 bases. The CDR3 sequence is 15 residues long. J lost 10 bases, V lost 5 bases, and 11 bases had no gene match. Germline-derived CDR1 and CDR2 are SNHLY and FYNNEI. CDR3 coding DNA: TGTGCCAGCAGTAAAGACAGGGGGAGTCGGGGAAAACTGTTTTTT. Translating gives CASSKDRGSRGKLFF.

J is TRBJ2-5 and V is TRBV4-1; 9 bases match TRBD1. V lost 6 bases to trimming and J lost 12 bases; unmatched junction nucleotides: 14. The CDR3 has 14 residues. From germline, CDR1 is MGHRA and CDR2 YSYEKL. CDR3 loop: CASRRTGTGSGKYF. The CDR3 nucleotides are TGCGCCAGCAGACGGACCGGGACAGGGAGTGGAAAGTACTTC.

This clonotype turned up a few times. The rearrangement joins TRBV7-3 to TRBJ2-3; possible D gene TRBD2, 5 bases. CDR3 length: 13 residues. V was clipped by 8 bases and J by 5 bases, with 14 bases between them. Germline lookup yields CDR1 SGHTA and CDR2 FQGTGA. As DNA, the CDR3 is TGTGCCAGCGGTTTCGGGATCAGAGATACGCAGTATTTT. This translates into CASGFGIRDTQYF. The full variable domain, with the rest looked up from reference TRBV7-3 and TRBJ2-3, is GAGVSQTPSNKVTEKGKYVELRCDPISGHTALYWYRQSLGQGPEFLIYFQGTGAADDSGLPNDRFFAVRPEGSVSTLKIQRTERGDSAVYLCASGFGIRDTQYFGPGTRLTVL.